The rows below give T cell receptor beta chains drawn from one sample of a study of OX40 agonist ivuxolimab in advanced cancers. The data were produced by immunoSEQ multiplex PCR, yet TCRdb's version contains in-frame clones alone and is incomplete. The sample has 40,000 to 50,000 clones, about 90% seen once. Sequencing was performed on CD4+ or CD8+ T cells sorted from blood, taken in a trial of the OX40 agonist ivuxolimab. All receptors derive from an adult with an advanced solid tumor such as melanoma, head and neck, liver or kidney cancer. Each CDR3 is given with its conserved first and last residue. The D gene is left open where the match is weak. Rows may omit the clone size; those that give it use once, few, many or a size class.

>TRBJ1-6|TRBV5-5|.|.
TGTGCCAGCAGCGTTACAGGGTCCTCCTATAATTCACCCCTCCACTTT
CASSVTGSSYNSPLHF
>TRBJ1-2|TRBV29-1|.|TRBD1
TGCAGCGTTCTTGACAGGGCCTATGGCTACACCTTC
CSVLDRAYGYTF
>TRBJ2-3|TRBV11-2|.|.
TGTGCCAGCAGCTTAGGCAGGCAGCGGGTTGATACGCAGTATTTT
CASSLGRQRVDTQYF
>TRBJ1-1|TRBV6-5|.|TRBD1
TGTGCCAGCAGTTCGGACAGGGCCATGAACACTGAAGCTTTCTTT
CASSSDRAMNTEAFF
>TRBJ2-1|TRBV18|once|TRBD1
TGTGCCAGCACCACGACACCCGGGACAGGGTCTGTTAATGAGCAGTTCTTC
CASTTTPGTGSVNEQFF
>TRBJ1-3|TRBV7-9|.|.
TGTGCCAGCAGCCTCACGAACACCATATATTTT
CASSLTNTIYF
>TRBJ1-2|TRBV7-2|.|.
TGTGCCAGCTCCGGGGCCTTGGGGGACTATGGCTACACCTTC
CASSGALGDYGYTF
>TRBJ2-2|TRBV9|once|.
TGTGCCAGCAGCGCACAAGCAATAGGGTACACCGGGGAGCTGTTTTTT
CASSAQAIGYTGELFF
>TRBJ2-3|TRBV4-3|.|TRBD2
TGCGCCAGCAGCCAAGATAAGGCTACTAGCGGGGGGGGTTCAGATACGCAGTATTTT
CASSQDKATSGGGSDTQYF
>TRBJ1-1|TRBV30|.|TRBD1
TGTGCCTGGGATACAGGGGGCGTCACTGAAGCTTTCTTT
CAWDTGGVTEAFF
>TRBJ2-2|TRBV7-6|.|.
TGTACCAGCAGCTTAGACCTCTATACCGGGGAGCTGTTTTTT
CTSSLDLYTGELFF
>TRBJ2-5|TRBV7-2|.|TRBD2
TGTGCCAGCAGCGCCGGGACTACCCAAGAGACCCAGTACTTC
CASSAGTTQETQYF
>TRBJ1-1|TRBV5-1|few|.
TGCGCCAGCAGCCCCGATGACAGGAACACTGAAGCTTTCTTT
CASSPDDRNTEAFF
>TRBJ2-3|TRBV9|.|.
TGTGCCAGCAGCGCCACAGATACGCAGTATTTT
CASSATDTQYF
>TRBJ2-1|TRBV5-4|.|.
TGTGCCAGCAGCCCCCGGGGCGGGGAGTCCTACAATGAGCAGTTCTTC
CASSPRGGESYNEQFF
>TRBJ2-5|TRBV4-3|.|TRBD2
TGCGCCAGCAGCCAAGGTGTAGGAGCGGGGGCCAGAGAGACCCAGTACTTC
CASSQGVGAGARETQYF
>TRBJ1-5|TRBV5-1|.|.
TGCGCCAGCAGCTTGTCAGGGCCCAATCAGCCCCAGCATTTT
CASSLSGPNQPQHF
>TRBJ2-3|TRBV2|.|.
TGTGCCAGCAGCGATCGGGGGGATACGCAGTATTTT
CASSDRGDTQYF
>TRBJ2-2|TRBV7-2|.|.
TGTGCCAGCAGCTTATTCAAAACCGGGGAGCTGTTTTTT
CASSLFKTGELFF